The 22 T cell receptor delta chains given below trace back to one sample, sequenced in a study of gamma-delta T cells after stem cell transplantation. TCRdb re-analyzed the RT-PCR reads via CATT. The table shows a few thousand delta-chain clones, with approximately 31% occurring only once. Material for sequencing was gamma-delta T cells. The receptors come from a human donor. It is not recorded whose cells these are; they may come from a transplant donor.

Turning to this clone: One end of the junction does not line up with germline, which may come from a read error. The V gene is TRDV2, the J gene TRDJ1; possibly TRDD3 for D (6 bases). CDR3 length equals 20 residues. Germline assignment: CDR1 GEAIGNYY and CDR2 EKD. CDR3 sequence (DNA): TGTGCCTGTGACACAATACCCGTATCCTATCTGGGGACTACCACCGATACACTCATCTTT. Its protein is CACDTIPVSYLGTTTDTLIF.

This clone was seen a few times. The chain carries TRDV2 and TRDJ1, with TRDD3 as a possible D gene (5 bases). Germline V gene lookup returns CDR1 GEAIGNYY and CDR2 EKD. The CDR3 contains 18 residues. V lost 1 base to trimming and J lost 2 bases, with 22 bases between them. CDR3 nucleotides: TGTGCCTGTGACACTGTAACCCGGTACCCTGGGAAAACCGATAAACTCATCTTT. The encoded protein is CACDTVTRYPGKTDKLIF.

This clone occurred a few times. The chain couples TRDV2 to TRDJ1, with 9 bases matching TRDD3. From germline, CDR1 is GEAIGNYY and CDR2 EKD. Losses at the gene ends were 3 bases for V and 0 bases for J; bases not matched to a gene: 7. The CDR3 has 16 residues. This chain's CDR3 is CACDELLGEYTDKLIF. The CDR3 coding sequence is TGTGCCTGTGACGAATTACTGGGGGAGTACACCGATAAACTCATCTTT.

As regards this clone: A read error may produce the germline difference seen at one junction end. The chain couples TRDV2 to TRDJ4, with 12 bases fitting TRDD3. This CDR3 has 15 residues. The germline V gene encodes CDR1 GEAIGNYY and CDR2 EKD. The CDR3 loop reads CACDLLGDTARPLIF. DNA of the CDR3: TGTGCCTGTGACTTACTGGGGGATACCGCCAGACCCCTTATCTTT.

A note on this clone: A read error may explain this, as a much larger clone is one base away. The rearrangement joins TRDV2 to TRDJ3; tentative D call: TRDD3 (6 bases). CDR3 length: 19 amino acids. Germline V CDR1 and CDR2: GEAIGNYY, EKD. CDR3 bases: TGTGCCTATGACCCACTGGGCAACTCAAGCTCCTGGGACACCCGACAGATGTTTTTC. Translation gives CAYDPLGNSSSWDTRQMFF.

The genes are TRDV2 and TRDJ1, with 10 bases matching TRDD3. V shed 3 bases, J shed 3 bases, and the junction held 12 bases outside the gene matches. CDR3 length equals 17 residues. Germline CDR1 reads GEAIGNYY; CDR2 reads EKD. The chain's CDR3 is CACDSLVVGDTADKLIF. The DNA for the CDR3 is TGTGCCTGTGACTCACTCGTGGTGGGGGATACCGCCGATAAACTCATCTTT.

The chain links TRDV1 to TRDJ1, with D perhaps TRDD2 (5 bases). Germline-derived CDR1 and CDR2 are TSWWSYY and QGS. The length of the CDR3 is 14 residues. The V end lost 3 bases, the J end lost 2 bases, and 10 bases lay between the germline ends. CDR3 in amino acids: CALGDLRSTDKLIF. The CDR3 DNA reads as TGTGCTCTTGGGGACCTTCGCTCTACCGATAAACTCATCTTT.

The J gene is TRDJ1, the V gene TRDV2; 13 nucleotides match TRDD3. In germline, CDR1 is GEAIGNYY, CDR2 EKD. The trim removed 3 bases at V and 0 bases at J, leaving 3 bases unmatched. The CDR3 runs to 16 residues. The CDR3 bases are TGTGCCTGTGACCCACTGGGGGATACGAACACCGATAAACTCATCTTT. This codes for CACDPLGDTNTDKLIF.

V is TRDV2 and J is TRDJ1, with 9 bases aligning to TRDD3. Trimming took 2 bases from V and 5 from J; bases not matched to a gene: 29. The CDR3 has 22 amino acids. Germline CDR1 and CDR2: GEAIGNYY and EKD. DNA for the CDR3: TGTGCCTGTGACAACTTGGGGACTGGGGGACGAGCTCACCATATAGATGGGGATAAACTCATCTTT. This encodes CACDNLGTGGRAHHIDGDKLIF.

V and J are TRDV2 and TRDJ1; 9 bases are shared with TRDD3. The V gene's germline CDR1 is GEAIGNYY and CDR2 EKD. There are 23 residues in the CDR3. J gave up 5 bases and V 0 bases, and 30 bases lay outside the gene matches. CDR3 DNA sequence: TGTGCCTGTGACACCGTAGGGGTTACTGGGGGAGAACGAGAGAGGAGGGATCCGGATAAACTCATCTTT. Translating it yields CACDTVGVTGGERERRDPDKLIF.

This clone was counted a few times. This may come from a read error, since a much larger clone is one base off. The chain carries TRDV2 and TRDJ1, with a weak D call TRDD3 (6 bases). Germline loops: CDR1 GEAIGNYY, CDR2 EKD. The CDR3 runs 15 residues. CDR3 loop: CACDTVGAYTDNLIF. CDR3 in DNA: TGTGCCTGTGACACCGTGGGGGCCTACACCGATAACCTCATCTTT.

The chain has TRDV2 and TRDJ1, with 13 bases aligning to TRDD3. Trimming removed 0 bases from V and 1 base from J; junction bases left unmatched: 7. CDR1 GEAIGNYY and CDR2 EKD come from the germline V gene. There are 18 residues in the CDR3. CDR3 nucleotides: TGTGCCTGTGACACCATACTGGGGGATACGAGGTCCACCGATAAACTCATCTTT. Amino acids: CACDTILGDTRSTDKLIF.

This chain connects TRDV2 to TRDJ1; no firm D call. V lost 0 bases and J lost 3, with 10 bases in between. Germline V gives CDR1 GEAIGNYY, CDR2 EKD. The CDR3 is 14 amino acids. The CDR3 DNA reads TGTGCCTGTGACACCGTCAGGAGGGCCGATAAACTCATCTTT. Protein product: CACDTVRRADKLIF.

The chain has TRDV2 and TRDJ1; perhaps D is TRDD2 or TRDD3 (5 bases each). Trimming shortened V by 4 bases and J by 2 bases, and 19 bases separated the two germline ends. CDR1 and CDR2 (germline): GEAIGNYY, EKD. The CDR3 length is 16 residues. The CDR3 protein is CACDGLLLRGTDKLIF. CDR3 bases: TGTGCCTGTGATGGCCTTCTCTTGAGGGGAACCGATAAACTCATCTTT.

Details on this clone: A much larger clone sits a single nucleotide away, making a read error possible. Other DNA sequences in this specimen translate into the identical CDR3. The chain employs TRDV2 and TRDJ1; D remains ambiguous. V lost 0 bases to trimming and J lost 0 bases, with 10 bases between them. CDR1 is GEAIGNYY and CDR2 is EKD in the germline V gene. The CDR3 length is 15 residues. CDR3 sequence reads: CACDTVGPYTDKLIF. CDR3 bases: TGTGCCTGTGACACCGTTGGGCCTTACACCGATAAACTCATCTTT.

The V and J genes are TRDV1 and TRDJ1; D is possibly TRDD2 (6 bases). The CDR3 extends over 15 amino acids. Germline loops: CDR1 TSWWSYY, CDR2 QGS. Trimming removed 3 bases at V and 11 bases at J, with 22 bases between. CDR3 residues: CALGDLLPVVGGLIF. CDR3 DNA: TGTGCTCTTGGGGACCTCCTTCCCGTGGTAGGGGGGCTCATCTTT.

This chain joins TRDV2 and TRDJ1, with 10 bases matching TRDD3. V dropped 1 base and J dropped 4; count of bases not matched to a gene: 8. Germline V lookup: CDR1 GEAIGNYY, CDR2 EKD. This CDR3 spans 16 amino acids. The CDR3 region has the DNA TGTGCCTGTGACACGCTGGGGGATAATGTCGGCGATAAACTCATCTTT. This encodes CACDTLGDNVGDKLIF.

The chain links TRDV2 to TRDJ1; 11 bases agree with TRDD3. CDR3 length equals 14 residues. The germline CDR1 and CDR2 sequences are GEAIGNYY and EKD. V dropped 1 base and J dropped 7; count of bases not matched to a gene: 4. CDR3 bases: TGTGCCTGTGACACGGTGGGGGATACGGGTAAACTCATCTTT. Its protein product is CACDTVGDTGKLIF.

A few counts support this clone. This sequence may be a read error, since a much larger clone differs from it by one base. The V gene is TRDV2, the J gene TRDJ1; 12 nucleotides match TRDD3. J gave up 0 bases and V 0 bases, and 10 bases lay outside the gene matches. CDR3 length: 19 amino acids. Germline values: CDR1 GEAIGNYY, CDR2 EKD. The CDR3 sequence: CACDTVLGDTKMYTDKLIF. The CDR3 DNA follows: TGTGCCTGTGACACCGTACTGGGGGATACAAAAATGTACACCGATAAACTCATCTTT.

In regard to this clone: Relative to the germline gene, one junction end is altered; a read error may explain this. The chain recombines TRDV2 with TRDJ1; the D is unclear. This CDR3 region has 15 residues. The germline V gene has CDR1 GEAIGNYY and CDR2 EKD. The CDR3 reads CACDTLSTYTDNLIF. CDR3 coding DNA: TGTGCCTGTGACACCCTTTCCACGTACACCGATAACCTCATCTTT.

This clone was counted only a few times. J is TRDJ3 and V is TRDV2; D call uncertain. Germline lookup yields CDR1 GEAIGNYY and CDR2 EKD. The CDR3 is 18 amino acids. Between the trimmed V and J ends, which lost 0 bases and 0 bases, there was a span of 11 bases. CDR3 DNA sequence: TGTGCCTGTGACACCGCCGGGGCCAGCTCCTGGGACACCCGACAGATGTTTTTC. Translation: CACDTAGASSWDTRQMFF.

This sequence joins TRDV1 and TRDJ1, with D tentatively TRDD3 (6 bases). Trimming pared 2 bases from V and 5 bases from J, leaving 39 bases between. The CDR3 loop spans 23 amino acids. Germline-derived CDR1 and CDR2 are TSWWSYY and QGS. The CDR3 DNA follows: TGTGCTCTTGGGGAAAGTAAGGGGGGCCGGATTCCTTACATGACTGGGTTACCGGATAAACTCATCTTT. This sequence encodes CALGESKGGRIPYMTGLPDKLIF.